Listed here is a single TCR beta chain. Its antigen remains unknown. The sample is drawn from a study of synovial regulatory T cells in juvenile arthritis. Study overall: Over 5 patients were on methotrexate and three were untreated. Findings and caveats of the study: Inflammation-associated Treg cells in blood had less TCR diversity than the remaining blood Treg cells.

Sequencing used immunoSEQ multiplex PCR; TCRdb keeps in-frame clones, though not all of them. The listing contains about 10,000 clones. Germline V gene data show CDR1 as MGHRA and CDR2 as YSYEKL. The CDR3 is 16 amino acids. No DNA has been recorded. The V and J genes are TRBV4-1 and TRBJ2-4; without DNA, the TCRdb call of TRBD2 cannot be checked. The receptor's source is a donor aged 2-29 years with juvenile idiopathic arthritis. Sequences were obtained from Treg cells from blood. The subset here: remaining (HLA-DR-negative) circulating blood Treg cells. The CDR3 spells CASSQDPEAAKNIQYF.